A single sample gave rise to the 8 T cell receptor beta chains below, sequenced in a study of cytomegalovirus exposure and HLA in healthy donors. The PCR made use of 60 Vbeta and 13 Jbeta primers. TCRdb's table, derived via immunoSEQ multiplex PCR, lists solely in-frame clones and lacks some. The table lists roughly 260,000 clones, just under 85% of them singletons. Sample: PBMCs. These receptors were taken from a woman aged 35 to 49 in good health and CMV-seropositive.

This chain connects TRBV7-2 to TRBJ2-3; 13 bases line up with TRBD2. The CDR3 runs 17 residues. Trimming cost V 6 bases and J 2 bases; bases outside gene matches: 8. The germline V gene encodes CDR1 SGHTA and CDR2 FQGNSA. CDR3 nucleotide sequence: TGTGCCAGCAGGCGACTAGCGGGAGGCCTTCTCACAGATACGCAGTATTTT. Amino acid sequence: CASRRLAGGLLTDTQYF.

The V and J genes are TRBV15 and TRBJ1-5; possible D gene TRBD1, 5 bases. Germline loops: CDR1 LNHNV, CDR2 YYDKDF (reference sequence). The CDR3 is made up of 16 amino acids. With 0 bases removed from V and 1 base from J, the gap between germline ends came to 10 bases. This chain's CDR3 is CATSRDQGFSNQPQHF. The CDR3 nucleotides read TGTGCCACCAGCAGAGATCAGGGTTTCAGCAATCAGCCCCAGCATTTT.

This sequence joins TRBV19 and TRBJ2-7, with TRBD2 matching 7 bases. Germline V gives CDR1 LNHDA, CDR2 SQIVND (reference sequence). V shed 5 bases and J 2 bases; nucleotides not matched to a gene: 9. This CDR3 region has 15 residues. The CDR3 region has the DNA TGTGCCAGTAGTTTGGTCCGCGGGGGTCCCTACGAGCAGTACTTC. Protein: CASSLVRGGPYEQYF.

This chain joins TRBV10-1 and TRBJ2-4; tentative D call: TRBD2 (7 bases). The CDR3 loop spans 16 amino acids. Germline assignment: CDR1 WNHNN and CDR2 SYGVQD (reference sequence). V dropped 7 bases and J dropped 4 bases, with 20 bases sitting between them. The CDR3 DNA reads TGCGCCAGCAAACTAGCGAGGGGGGAGGAGAAAAACATTCAGTACTTC. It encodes CASKLARGEEKNIQYF.

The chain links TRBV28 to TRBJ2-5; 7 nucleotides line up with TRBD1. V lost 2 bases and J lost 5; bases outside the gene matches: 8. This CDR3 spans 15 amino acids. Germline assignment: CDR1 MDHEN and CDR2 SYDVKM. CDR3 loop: CASSLNRQGGETQYF. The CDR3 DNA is TGTGCCAGCAGTTTAAATCGACAGGGTGGCGAGACCCAGTACTTC.

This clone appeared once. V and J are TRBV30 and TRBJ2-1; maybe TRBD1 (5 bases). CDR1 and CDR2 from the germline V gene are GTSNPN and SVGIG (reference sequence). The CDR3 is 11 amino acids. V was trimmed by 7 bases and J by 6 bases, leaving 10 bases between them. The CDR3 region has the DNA TGTGCCTCTAAAAGGGGCAATGAGCAGTTCTTC. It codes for CASKRGNEQFF.

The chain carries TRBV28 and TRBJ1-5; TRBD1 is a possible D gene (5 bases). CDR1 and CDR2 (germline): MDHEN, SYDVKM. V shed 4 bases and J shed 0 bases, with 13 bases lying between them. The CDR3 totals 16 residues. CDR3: CASSSTQGYSNQPQHF. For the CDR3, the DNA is TGTGCCAGCAGTTCCACTCAGGGTTATAGCAATCAGCCCCAGCATTTT. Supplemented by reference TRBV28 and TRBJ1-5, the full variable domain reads DVKVTQSSRYLVKRTGEKVFLECVQDMDHENMFWYRQDPGLGLRLIYFSYDVKMKEKGDIPEGYSVSREKKERFSLILESASTNQTSMYLCASSSTQGYSNQPQHFGDGTRLSIL.

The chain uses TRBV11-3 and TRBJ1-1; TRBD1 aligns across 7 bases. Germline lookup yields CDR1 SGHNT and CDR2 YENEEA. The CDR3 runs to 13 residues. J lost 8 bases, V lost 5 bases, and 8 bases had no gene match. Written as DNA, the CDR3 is TGTGCCAGCAGCCAATCGCCGGGACAGGAAGCTTTCTTT. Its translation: CASSQSPGQEAFF.